These 13 T cell receptor beta chains came from one sample sequenced in a study of CD8 T cells in Susac syndrome. It was with random hexamers that about 0.45 to 1 ug RNA was reverse transcribed. TCRdb re-analysed the immunoSEQ multiplex PCR reads in MiXCR, keeping a single row per CDR3 protein. The sample holds about 200,000 distinct CDR3 sequences, 95% seen once. The sequenced sample consisted of CD4+ T cells from PBMCs. These receptor sequences come from a human donor in good health.

The chain joins TRBV7-7 to TRBJ2-3, with 10 bases identical to TRBD2. The germline CDR1 and CDR2 sequences are SSHAT and FNYEAQ (reference sequence). This CDR3 has 17 residues. Germline trimming cut 4 bases from V and 4 bases from J; bases unmatched to any gene: 11. The CDR3 DNA follows: TGTGCCAGCAGCTCCCTAGCGGGGGCGCAAGGAGCAGATACGCAGTATTTT. Translation gives CASSSLAGAQGADTQYF.

CDR3 protein: CASTVDSSYGYTF. CDR3 coding DNA: TGTGCCAGCACCGTAGACAGTAGCTATGGCTACACCTTC. This chain uses TRBV7-9 with TRBJ1-2, with D possibly matching TRBD1 (5 bases). CDR3 length: 13 residues. CDR1 is SEHNR, CDR2 FQNEAQ, per germline (reference sequence). V lost 7 bases and J 4 bases, leaving 13 bases between the germline ends.

The chain uses TRBV6-6 and TRBJ2-7, with D maybe TRBD2 (6 bases). The V end was cut by 6 bases, the J end by 3 bases, with 15 bases between. The germline V gene encodes CDR1 MNHNY and CDR2 SVGAGI (reference sequence). The CDR3 spans 14 residues. This CDR3 reads CASSRGTGVYEQYV. The CDR3 DNA reads TGTGCCAGCAGCCGAGGGACGGGAGTCTACGAGCAGTACGTC.

The CDR3 DNA follows: TGTGCCAGCTCACCTCAAAAAAGTAACCGCTACGAGCAGTACTTC. Its protein product is CASSPQKSNRYEQYF. The chain couples TRBV18 to TRBJ2-7; D is ambiguous. Germline CDR1 is KGHSH and CDR2 is LQKENI. The CDR3 length is 15 residues. The V end lost 3 bases, the J end lost 3 bases, and 15 bases lay between the germline ends.

This clonotype was detected only once. The DNA for the CDR3 is TGTGCCAGCAGCGTAGCTACCGAAAACTATGGCTACACCTTC. It specifies CASSVATENYGYTF. The rearrangement joins TRBV9 to TRBJ1-2, with unresolved D. CDR1 SGDLS and CDR2 YYNGEE come from the germline V gene. V lost 0 bases, J lost 2 bases, and 8 bases lay in between. The CDR3 length is 14 residues.

The chain is built from TRBV3-1 and TRBJ1-2; TRBD1 aligns across 7 bases. The J segment lost 7 bases and the V segment lost 5 bases, leaving 16 bases of the junction unmatched. This CDR3 spans 16 amino acids. Germline loops: CDR1 LGHDT, CDR2 YNNKEL (reference sequence). CDR3: CASSSIDRVEVAGYTF. The CDR3 DNA reads as TGTGCCAGCAGCTCTATCGACAGGGTTGAAGTTGCTGGCTACACCTTC.

The V call is TRBV27, the J call TRBJ2-2, with D uncertain. The ends were cut back, 0 bases at V and 7 bases at J, with 3 bases in the middle. There are 12 residues in the CDR3. Germline lookup yields CDR1 MNHEY and CDR2 SMNVEV (reference sequence). CDR3 bases: TGTGCCAGCAGTTTATCCGGCGGGGAGCTGTTTTTT. It specifies CASSLSGGELFF.

This clonotype is a singleton in its sample. CDR3 DNA: TGTGCCAGCAGTTTACAAAGCGGGGGGGCAGATACGCAGTATTTT. It yields the protein CASSLQSGGADTQYF. The rearrangement joins TRBV12-3 or TRBV12-4 to TRBJ2-3, with 10 bases matching TRBD2. The CDR3 is 15 residues long. The V and J ends lost 2 bases and 4 bases, in that order; junction bases with no gene match: 3.

The chain combines TRBV6-1 with TRBJ2-3, with D uncertain. The CDR3 sequence is 13 residues long. CDR1 is MNHNS, CDR2 SASEGT, per germline. V was pared by 5 bases and J by 2 bases, with 8 bases between. The DNA for the CDR3 is TGTGCCAGCAGTCCTTGGATCACAGATACGCAGTATTTT. Translated, it gives CASSPWITDTQYF.

The CDR3 nucleotides read TGTGCCAGCAGCCAAGCCACAGGGGCTGAGACCCAGTACTTC. Encoded protein: CASSQATGAETQYF. V gene TRBV14 combines with J gene TRBJ2-5; 7 bases line up with TRBD1. CDR3 length equals 14 residues. Germline CDR1 is SGHDN and CDR2 is FVKESK. V lost 1 base, J lost 5 bases, and 4 bases stayed unmatched.

The genes are TRBV29-1 and TRBJ1-3, with D unclear. CDR1 SQVTM and CDR2 ANQGSEA come from the germline V gene. The CDR3 has 14 residues. Trimming cost V 4 bases and J 2 bases, with 12 bases left between them. In nucleotides, the CDR3 is TGCAGCGTTGGAGAAATGGTCACTGGAAACACCATATATTTT. Translated, it gives CSVGEMVTGNTIYF.

This sequence joins TRBV27 and TRBJ1-4, with D unresolved. Germline V gene lookup returns CDR1 MNHEY and CDR2 SMNVEV (reference sequence). The length of the CDR3 is 13 residues. Trimming pared 3 bases from V and 4 bases from J, leaving 6 bases between. Written as DNA, the CDR3 is TGTGCCAGCAGTTTCCTACATAATGAAAAACTGTTTTTT. Its translation is CASSFLHNEKLFF.

The V and J genes are TRBV30 and TRBJ2-4; 7 nucleotides line up with TRBD1. The CDR3 contains 13 residues. Germline CDR1 reads GTSNPN; CDR2 reads SVGIG (reference sequence). After removal of 3 bases from V and 6 bases from J, the junction contained 5 bases not matched to a gene. Here the CDR3 reads CAWSPGQINIQYF. CDR3 DNA: TGTGCCTGGAGCCCGGGACAGATAAACATTCAGTACTTC.